This TCR beta chain emerged from a study of lymphopenia after photon versus proton radiotherapy. V lost 3 bases and J 2 bases, leaving 14 bases between the germline ends. Looked up from germline, CDR1 is SGHDT and CDR2 is YYEEEE. The CDR3 is 15 amino acids. Libraries were prepared by immunoSEQ multiplex PCR; TCRdb keeps only in-frame clonotypes and omits some of them. The sample carries roughly 58,000 clones, roughly 90% recorded once. In its sample, this clone was seen once. The sequence derives from a man older than 75 with esophageal cancer. The chain has TRBV5-6 and TRBJ1-1; possibly TRBD1 for D (6 bases). Sample: peripheral blood, taken from a patient treated with proton-based radiotherapy. CDR3 bases: TGTGCCAGCAGCTCCCCGGGGGCTTTTAACACTGAAGCTTTCTTT. This sequence encodes CASSSPGAFNTEAFF.